Included here is one T cell receptor (gamma chain) sequence, with context. Its specific antigen is unknown. No much larger clone exists at a distance of one base, and base qualities are not known. From its cysteine to its phenylalanine, the CDR3 spans 12 amino acids. The entry retains the CDR3 DNA only, 36 bases that are in frame from base 1. The germline V gene (reference sequence) provides CDR1 GITISATS and CDR2 ISYDGTV. After removal of 0 bases from V and 9 bases from J, the junction retains 5 bases not matched to a gene. Library preparation used PCR. The sample was run on an Illumina MiSeq. TCRdb reran clone calling on the public reads with CATT; rows sharing one DNA sequence were then combined. The sample table records about 3,900 gamma-chain clones; over 15% of these occur just once. Roughly 7.1% of the sample comes from the top ten. This entry is derived from a study of human gamma delta and Vdelta1 T cells (dated by TCRdb to the late 2010s). As for the study more broadly: The study examined Delta One T cells, which are Vd1+ gamma-delta T cells, as cytotoxic effectors against acute myeloid leukemia.

The full study reports these points: Delta One T cells were reported as polyclonal and as showing broad cytotoxic targeting of acute myeloid leukemia.

Recombination linked TRGV9 to TRGJ1 or TRGJ2. This clonotype was obtained from a human donor in good health. Sequences were obtained from Vdelta1 gamma-delta T cells from blood grown in culture (DOT cells). The intended sense of this specimen's cell subset or site label: Delta One T cells, in vitro expanded/differentiated Vd1+ gamma-delta T cells. The CDR3 reads as follows: CALWEVHIKKLF. Read as DNA, the sequence is TGTGCCTTGTGGGAGGTGCATATTAAGAAACTCTTT.